This TCR beta chain derives from a study of T cell responses to AZD1222 COVID-19 vaccine. Study information: Second-dose recipients at about 4 or about 12 weeks were treated as one pooled group.

The assay was immunoSEQ multiplex PCR, and TCRdb's table has in-frame clones only and misses some. The sample records some 100,000 clones, around 90% being singletons. As concerns this clone: Its antigen is undetermined.

Whole-study results and caveats: Researchers report vaccine-associated CD4 TCRs spanning spike, with dominance at 160-218 and 743-854.

The CDR3 length is 13 residues. Trimming removed 7 bases at V and 4 bases at J, with 8 bases between. The sequence was obtained from an adult in good health. The chain recombines TRBV12-3 or TRBV12-4 with TRBJ2-6; D unresolved. The input for sequencing was peripheral blood, taken on day 0 of AZD1222 vaccination. CDR3 protein: CASKIPGANVLTF. CDR3 nucleotide sequence: TGTGCCAGCAAGATACCGGGGGCCAACGTCCTGACTTTC.